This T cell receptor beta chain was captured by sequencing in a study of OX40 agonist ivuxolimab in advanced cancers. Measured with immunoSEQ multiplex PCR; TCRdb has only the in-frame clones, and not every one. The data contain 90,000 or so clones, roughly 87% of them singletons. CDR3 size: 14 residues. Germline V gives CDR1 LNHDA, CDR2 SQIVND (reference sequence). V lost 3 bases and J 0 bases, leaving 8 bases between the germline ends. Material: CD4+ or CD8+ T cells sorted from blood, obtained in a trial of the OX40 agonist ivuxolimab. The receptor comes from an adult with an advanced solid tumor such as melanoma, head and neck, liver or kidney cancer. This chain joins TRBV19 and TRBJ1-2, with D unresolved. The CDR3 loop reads CASSMGKANYGYTF. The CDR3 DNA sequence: TGTGCCAGTAGTATGGGGAAAGCTAACTATGGCTACACCTTC.